This TCR beta chain emerged from a study of identical twins. Germline CDR1 and CDR2: SQVTM and ANQGSEA. This CDR3 is built from 16 residues. V gave up 3 bases and J gave up 3 bases, with 20 bases separating them. TCRdb reanalysed the 5' RACE reads using MiXCR and keeps one entry per CDR3 protein. The data show about 690,000 distinct CDR3 sequences, around 20% seen once. These same records also appear under a second study, on T cells expressing NK-cell markers.

The clonotype originates from a woman aged 18-29 years in good health. This sequence joins TRBV29-1 and TRBJ1-1; TRBD1 is a possible D gene (6 bases). Sequenced material: PBMCs. The CDR3 region is CSVENLPWGHDTEAFF. The CDR3 nucleotides read TGCAGCGTTGAGAATTTACCTTGGGGGCATGACACTGAAGCTTTCTTT.